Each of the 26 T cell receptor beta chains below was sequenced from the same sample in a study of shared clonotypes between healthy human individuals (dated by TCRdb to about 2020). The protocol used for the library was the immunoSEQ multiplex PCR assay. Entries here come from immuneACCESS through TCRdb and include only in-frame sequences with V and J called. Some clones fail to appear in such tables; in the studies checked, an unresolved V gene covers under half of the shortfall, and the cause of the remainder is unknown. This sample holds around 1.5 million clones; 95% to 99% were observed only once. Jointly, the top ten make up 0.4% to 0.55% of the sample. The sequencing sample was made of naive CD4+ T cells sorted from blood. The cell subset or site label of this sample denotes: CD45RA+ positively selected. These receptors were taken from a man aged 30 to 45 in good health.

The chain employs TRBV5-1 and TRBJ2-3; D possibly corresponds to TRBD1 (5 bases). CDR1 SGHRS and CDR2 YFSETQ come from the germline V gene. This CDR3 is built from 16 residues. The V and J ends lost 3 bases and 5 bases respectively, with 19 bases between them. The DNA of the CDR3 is TGCGCCAGCAGCTCAACCGGGTCCATAAGGGGAGATACGCAGTATTTT. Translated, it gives CASSSTGSIRGDTQYF.

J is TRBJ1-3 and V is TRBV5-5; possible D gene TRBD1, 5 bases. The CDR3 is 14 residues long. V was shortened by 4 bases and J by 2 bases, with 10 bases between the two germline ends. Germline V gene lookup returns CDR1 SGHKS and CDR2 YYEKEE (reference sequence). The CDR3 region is CASSAGGAGNTIYF. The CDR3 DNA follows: TGTGCCAGCAGCGCCGGGGGTGCTGGAAACACCATATATTTT.

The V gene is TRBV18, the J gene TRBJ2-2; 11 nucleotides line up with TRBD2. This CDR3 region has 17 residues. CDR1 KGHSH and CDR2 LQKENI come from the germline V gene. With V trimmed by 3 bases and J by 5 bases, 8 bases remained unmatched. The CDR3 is CASSPATSGTITGELFF. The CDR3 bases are TGTGCCAGCTCACCTGCGACTAGCGGGACAATTACCGGGGAGCTGTTTTTT.

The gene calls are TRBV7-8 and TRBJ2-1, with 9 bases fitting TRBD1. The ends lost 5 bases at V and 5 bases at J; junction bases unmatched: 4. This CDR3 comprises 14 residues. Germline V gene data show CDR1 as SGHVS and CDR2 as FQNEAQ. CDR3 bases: TGTGCCAGCAGCCCCTGGACAGGGGACAATGAGCAGTTCTTC. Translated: CASSPWTGDNEQFF. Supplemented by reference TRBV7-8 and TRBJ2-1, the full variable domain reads GAGVSQSPRYKVAKRGQDVALRCDPISGHVSLFWYQQALGQGPEFLTYFQNEAQLDKSGLPSDRFFAERPEGSVSTLKIQRTQQEDSAVYLCASSPWTGDNEQFFGPGTRLTVL.

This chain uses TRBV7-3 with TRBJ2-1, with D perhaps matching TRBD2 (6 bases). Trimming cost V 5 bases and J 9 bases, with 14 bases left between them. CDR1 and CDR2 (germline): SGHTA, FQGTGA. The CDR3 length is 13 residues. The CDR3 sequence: CASSPGAMGEQFF. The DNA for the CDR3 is TGTGCCAGCAGCCCGGGAGCCATGGGTGAGCAGTTCTTC.

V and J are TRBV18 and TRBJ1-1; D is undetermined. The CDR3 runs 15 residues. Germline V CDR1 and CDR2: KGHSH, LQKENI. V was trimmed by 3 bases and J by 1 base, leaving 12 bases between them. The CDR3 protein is CASSPISEWNTEAFF. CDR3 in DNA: TGTGCCAGCTCACCTATATCGGAGTGGAACACTGAAGCTTTCTTT.

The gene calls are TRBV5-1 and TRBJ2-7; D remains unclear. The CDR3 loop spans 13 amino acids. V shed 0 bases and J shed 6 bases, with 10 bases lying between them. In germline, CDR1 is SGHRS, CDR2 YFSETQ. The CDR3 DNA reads TGCGCCAGCAGCTTGGGTTACAGCCTCGAGCAGTACTTC. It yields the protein CASSLGYSLEQYF.

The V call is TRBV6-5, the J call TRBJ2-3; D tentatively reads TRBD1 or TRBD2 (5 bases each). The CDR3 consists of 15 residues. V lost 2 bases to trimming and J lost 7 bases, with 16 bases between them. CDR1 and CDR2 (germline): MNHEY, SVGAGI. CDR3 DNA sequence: TGTGCCAGCAGTTACCTGGGGGTCTCCTTGAATACGCAGTATTTT. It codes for CASSYLGVSLNTQYF.

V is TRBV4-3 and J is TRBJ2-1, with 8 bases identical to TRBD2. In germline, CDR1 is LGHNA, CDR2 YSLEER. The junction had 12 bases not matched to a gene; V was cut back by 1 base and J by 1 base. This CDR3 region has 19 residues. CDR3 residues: CASSQVLASGRRSYNEQFF. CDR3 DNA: TGCGCCAGCAGCCAAGTCTTAGCGAGCGGGAGACGGTCCTACAATGAGCAGTTCTTC.

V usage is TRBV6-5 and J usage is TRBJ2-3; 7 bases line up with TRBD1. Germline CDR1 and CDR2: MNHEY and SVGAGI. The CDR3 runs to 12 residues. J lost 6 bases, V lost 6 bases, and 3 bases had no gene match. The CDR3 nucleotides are TGTGCCAGCAGCCAGACAGGGGATACGCAGTATTTT. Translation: CASSQTGDTQYF.

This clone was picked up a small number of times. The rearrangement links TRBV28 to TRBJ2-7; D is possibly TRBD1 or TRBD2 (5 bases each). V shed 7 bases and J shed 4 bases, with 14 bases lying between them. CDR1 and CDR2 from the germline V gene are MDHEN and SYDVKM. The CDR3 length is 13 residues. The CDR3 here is CASTQPGLYEQYF. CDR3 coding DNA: TGTGCCAGCACACAGCCGGGGCTATACGAGCAGTACTTC. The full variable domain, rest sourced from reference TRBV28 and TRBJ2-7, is DVKVTQSSRYLVKRTGEKVFLECVQDMDHENMFWYRQDPGLGLRLIYFSYDVKMKEKGDIPEGYSVSREKKERFSLILESASTNQTSMYLCASTQPGLYEQYFGPGTRLTVT.

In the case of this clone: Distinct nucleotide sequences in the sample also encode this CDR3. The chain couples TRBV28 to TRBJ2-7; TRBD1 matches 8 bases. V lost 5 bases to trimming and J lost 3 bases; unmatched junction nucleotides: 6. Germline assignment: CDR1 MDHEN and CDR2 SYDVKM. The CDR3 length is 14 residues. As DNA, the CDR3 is TGTGCCAGCAGTCCCGACAGGGGTGACTACGAGCAGTACTTC. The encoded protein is CASSPDRGDYEQYF.

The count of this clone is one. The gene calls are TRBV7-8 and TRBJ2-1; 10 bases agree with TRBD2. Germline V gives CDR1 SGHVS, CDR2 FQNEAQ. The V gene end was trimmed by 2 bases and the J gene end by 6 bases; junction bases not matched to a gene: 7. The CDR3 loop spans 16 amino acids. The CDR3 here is CASSLKRTSGINEQFF. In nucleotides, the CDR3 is TGTGCCAGCAGCTTAAAGCGGACTAGCGGAATCAATGAGCAGTTCTTC.

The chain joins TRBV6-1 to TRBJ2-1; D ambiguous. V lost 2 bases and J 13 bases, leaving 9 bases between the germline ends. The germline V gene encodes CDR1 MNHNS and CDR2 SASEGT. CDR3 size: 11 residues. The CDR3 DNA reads TGTGCCAGCAGTGAACCGCTTAGCCAGTTCTTC. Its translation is CASSEPLSQFF.

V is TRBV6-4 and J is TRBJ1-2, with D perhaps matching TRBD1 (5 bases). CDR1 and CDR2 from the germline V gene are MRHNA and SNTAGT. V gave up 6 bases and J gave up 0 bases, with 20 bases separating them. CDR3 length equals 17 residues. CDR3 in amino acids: CASSRIAGTGTNYGYTF. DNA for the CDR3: TGTGCCAGCAGCCGAATCGCCGGGACGGGGACTAACTATGGCTACACCTTC.

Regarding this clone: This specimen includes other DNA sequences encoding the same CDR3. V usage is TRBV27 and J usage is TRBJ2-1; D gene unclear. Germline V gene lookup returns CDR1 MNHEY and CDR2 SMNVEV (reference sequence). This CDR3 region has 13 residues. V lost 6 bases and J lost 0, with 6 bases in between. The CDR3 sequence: CASRRSSYNEQFF. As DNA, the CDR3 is TGTGCCAGCAGGAGGAGCTCCTACAATGAGCAGTTCTTC.

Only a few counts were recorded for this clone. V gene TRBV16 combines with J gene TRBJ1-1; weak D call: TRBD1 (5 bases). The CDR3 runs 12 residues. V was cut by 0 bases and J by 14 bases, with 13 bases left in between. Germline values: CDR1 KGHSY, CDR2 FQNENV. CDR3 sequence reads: CASSQSVVRVFF. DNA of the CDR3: TGTGCCAGCAGCCAATCAGTCGTCAGGGTATTCTTT.

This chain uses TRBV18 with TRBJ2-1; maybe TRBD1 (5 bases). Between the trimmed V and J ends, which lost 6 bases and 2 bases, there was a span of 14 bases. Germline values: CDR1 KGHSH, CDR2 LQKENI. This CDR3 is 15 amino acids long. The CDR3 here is CASSLEGVAYNEQFF. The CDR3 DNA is TGTGCCAGCTCCCTCGAAGGGGTGGCCTACAATGAGCAGTTCTTC.

The CDR3 loop is CASSEIVGISYEQYF. The CDR3 DNA is TGTGCCAGCAGTGAAATTGTCGGGATCTCCTACGAGCAGTACTTC. The rearrangement links TRBV6-1 to TRBJ2-7; perhaps TRBD2 as D (5 bases). The V end lost 2 bases, the J end lost 0 bases, and 11 bases lay between the germline ends. The V gene's germline CDR1 is MNHNS and CDR2 SASEGT. The CDR3 runs 15 residues.

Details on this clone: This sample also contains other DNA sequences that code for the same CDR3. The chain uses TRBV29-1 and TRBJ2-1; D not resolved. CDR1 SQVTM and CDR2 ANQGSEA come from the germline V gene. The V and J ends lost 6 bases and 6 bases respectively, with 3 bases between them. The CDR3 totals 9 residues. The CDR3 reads CSVSNEQFF. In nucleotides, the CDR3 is TGCAGCGTCTCCAATGAGCAGTTCTTC.

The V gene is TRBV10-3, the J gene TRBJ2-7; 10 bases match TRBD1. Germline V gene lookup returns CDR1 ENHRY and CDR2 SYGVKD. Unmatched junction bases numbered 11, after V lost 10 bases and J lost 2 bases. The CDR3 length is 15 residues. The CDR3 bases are TGTGCCACCTGTTCCGGGACAGGGGTAACCTACGAGCAGTACTTC. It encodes CATCSGTGVTYEQYF.

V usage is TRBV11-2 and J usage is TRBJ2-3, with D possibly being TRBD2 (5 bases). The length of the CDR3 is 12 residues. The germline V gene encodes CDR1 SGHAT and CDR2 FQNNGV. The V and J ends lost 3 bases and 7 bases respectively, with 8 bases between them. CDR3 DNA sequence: TGTGCCAGCAGCTTTATCGGGAATACGCAGTATTTT. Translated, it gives CASSFIGNTQYF. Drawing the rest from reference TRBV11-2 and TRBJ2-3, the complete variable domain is EAGVAQSPRYKIIEKRQSVAFWCNPISGHATLYWYQQILGQGPKLLIQFQNNGVVDDSQLPKDRFSAERLKGVDSTLKIQPAKLEDSAVYLCASSFIGNTQYFGPGTRLTVL.

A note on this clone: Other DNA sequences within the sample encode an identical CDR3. CDR3 protein: CASSLRPNTGELFF. The CDR3 DNA reads TGTGCCAGCAGCTTACGACCGAACACCGGGGAGCTGTTTTTT. The chain is built from TRBV11-3 and TRBJ2-2, with D unclear. Germline V lookup: CDR1 SGHNT, CDR2 YENEEA. The CDR3 runs 14 residues. The V gene lost 2 bases and the J gene lost 0 bases, with 4 bases spanning the gap.

DNA for the CDR3: TGTGCCAGCAGCGTAGTGGGCGTTGAGCAGTTCTTC. It specifies CASSVVGVEQFF. This rearrangement joins TRBV9 to TRBJ2-1; D is uncertain. With 0 bases removed from V and 9 bases from J, the gap between germline ends came to 7 bases. Germline V gene sequence: CDR1 SGDLS, CDR2 YYNGEE. The CDR3 runs 12 residues.

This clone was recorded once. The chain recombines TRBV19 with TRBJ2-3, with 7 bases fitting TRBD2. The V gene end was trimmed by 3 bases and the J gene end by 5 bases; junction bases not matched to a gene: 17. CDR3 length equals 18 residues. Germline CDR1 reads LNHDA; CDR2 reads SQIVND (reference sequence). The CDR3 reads CASSIRDPGRAERDTQYF. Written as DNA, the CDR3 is TGTGCCAGTAGTATCAGGGACCCGGGGAGGGCGGAACGAGATACGCAGTATTTT.

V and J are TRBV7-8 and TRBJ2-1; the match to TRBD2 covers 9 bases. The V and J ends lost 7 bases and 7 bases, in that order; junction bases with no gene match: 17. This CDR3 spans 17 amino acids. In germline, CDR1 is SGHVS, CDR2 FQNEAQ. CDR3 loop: CASTRNPSGRNENEQFF. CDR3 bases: TGTGCCAGCACGAGGAATCCGAGCGGGAGGAATGAGAATGAGCAGTTCTTC.